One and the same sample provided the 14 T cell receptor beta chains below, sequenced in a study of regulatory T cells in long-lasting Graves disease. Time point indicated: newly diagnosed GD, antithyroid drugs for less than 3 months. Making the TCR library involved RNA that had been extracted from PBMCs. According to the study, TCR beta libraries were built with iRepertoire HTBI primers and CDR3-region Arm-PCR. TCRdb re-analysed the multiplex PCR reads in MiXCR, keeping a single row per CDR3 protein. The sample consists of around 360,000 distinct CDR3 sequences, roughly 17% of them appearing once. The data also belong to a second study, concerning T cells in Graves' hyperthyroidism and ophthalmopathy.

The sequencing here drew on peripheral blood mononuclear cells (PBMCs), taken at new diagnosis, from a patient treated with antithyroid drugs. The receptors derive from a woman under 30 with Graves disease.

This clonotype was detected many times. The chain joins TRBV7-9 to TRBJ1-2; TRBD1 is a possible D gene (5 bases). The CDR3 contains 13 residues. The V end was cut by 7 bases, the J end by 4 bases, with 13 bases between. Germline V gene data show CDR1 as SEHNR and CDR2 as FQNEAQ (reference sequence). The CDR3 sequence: CASTPTGGYGYTF. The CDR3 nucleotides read TGTGCCAGCACCCCGACTGGGGGCTATGGCTACACCTTC.

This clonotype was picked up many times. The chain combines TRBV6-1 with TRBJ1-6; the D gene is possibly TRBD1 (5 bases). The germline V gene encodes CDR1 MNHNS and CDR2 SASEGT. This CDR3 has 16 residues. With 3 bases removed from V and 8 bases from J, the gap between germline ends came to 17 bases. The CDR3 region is CASSEESGGSYSPLHF. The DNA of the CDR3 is TGTGCCAGCAGTGAGGAGTCCGGGGGGTCTTATTCACCCCTCCACTTT.

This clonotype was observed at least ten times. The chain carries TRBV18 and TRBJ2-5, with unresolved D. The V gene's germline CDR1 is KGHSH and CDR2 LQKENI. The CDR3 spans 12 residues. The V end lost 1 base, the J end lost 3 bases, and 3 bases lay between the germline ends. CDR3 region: CASSPRKETQYF. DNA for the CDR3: TGTGCCAGCTCACCACGGAAAGAGACCCAGTACTTC. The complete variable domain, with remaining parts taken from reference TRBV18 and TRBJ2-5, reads NAGVMQNPRHLVRRRGQEARLRCSPMKGHSHVYWYRQLPEEGLKFMVYLQKENIIDESGMPKERFSAEFPKEGPSILRIQQVVRGDSAAYFCASSPRKETQYFGPGTRLLVL.

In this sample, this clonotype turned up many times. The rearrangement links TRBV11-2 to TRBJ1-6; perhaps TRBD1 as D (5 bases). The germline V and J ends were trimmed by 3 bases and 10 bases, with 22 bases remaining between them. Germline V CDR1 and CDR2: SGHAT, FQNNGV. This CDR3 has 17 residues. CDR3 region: CASSLGGTGETPSPLHF. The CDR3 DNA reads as TGTGCCAGCAGCTTGGGGGGGACGGGCGAAACCCCATCACCCCTCCACTTT.

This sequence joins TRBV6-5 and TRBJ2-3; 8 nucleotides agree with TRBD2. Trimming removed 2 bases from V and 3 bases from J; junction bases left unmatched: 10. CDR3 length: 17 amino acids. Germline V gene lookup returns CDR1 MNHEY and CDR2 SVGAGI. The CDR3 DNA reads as TGTGCCAGCAGTTACCGGGGGGGACTAACCTATACAGATACGCAGTATTTT. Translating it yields CASSYRGGLTYTDTQYF.

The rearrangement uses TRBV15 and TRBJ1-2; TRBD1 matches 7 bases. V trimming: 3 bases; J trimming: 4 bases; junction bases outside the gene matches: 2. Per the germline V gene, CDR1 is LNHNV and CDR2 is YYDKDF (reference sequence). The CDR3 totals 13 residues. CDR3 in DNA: TGTGCCACCAGCAGGGGACAGTCCTATGGCTACACCTTC. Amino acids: CATSRGQSYGYTF.

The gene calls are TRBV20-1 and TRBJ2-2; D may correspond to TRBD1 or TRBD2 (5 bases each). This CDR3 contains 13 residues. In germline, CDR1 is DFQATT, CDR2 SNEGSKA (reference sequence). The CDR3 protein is CSCEGSNGGELFF. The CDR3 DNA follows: TGCAGCTGCGAGGGGTCTAATGGCGGGGAGCTGTTTTTT.

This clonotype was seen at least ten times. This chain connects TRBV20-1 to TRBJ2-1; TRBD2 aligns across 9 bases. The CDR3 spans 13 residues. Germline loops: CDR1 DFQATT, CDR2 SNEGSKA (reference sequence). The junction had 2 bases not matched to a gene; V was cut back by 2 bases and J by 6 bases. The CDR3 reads CSARPGLANEQFF. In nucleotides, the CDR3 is TGCAGTGCTAGACCGGGACTAGCCAATGAGCAGTTCTTC.

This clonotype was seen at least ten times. The CDR3 sequence: CSDLSGGRTDTQYF. Written as DNA, the CDR3 is TGCAGTGACCTTAGCGGGGGCCGCACAGATACGCAGTATTTT. This chain joins TRBV20-1 and TRBJ2-3, with 9 bases aligning to TRBD2. The ends lost 7 bases at V and 1 base at J; junction bases unmatched: 6. CDR1 and CDR2 from the germline V gene are DFQATT and SNEGSKA (reference sequence). The CDR3 is made up of 14 amino acids.

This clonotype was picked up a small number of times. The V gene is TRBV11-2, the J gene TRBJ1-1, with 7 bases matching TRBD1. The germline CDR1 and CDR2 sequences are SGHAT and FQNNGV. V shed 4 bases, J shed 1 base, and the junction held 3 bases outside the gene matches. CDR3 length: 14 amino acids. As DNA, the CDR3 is TGTGCCAGCAGCTCGGGACAGCAGAACACTGAAGCTTTCTTT. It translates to CASSSGQQNTEAFF.

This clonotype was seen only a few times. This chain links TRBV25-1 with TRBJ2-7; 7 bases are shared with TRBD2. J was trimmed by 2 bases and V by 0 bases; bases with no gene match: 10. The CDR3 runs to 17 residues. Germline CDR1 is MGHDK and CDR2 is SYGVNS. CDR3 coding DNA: TGTGCCAGCAGTGAATATGGAAGCGGGGCCAGTCCCTACGAGCAGTACTTC. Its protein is CASSEYGSGASPYEQYF.

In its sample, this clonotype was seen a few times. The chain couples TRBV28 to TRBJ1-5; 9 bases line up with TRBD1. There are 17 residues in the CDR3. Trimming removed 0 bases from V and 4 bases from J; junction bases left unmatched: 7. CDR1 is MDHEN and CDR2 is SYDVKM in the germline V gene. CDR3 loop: CASSLWRGQGANQPQHF. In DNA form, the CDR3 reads TGTGCCAGCAGTTTATGGAGGGGACAGGGCGCTAATCAGCCCCAGCATTTT.

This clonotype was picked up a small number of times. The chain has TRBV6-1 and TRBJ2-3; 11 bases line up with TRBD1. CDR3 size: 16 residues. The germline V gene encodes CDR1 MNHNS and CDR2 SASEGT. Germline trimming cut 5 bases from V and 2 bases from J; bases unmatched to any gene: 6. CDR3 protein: CASSTRDRGTTDTQYF. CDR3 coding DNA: TGTGCCAGCAGTACCCGGGACAGGGGGACCACAGATACGCAGTATTTT.

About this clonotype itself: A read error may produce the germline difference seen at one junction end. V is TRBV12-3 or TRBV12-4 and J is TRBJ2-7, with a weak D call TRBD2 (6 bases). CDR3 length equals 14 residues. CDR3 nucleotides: TGTGCCAGCACCTGGGGGACTTCTCTTTACGGGCAGTACTTC. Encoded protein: CASTWGTSLYGQYF.